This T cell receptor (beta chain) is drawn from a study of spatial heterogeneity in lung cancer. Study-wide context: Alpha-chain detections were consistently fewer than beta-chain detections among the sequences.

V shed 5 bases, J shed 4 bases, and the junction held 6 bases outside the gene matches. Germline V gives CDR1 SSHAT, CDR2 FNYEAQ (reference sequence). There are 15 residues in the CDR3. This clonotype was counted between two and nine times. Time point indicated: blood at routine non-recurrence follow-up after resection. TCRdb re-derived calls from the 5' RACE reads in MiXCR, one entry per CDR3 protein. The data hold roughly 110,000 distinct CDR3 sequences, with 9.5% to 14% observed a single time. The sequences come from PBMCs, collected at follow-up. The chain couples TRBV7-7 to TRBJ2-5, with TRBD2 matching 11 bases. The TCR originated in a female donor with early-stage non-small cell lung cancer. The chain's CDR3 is CASSPTSGMGETQYF. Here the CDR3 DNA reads TGTGCCAGCAGCCCGACTAGCGGGATGGGAGAGACCCAGTACTTC.